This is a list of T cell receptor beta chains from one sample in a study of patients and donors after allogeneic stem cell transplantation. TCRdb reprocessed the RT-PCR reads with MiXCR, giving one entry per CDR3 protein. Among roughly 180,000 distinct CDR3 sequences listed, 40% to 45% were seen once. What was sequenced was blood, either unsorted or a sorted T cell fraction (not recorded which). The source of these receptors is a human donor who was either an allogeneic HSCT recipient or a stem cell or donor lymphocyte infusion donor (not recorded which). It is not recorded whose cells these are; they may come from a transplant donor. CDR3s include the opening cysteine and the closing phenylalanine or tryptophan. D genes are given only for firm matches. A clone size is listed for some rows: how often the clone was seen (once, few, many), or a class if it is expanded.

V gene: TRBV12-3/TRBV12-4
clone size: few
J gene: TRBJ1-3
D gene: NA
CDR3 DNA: TGTGCCAGCAGTTTACAGGGGACTAGCAACATTTTT
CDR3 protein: CASSLQGTSNIF

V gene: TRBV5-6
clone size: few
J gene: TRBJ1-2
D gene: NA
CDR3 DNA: TGTGCCAGCAGCGGGGGGCGCAGCTATGGCTACACCTTC
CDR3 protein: CASSGGRSYGYTF

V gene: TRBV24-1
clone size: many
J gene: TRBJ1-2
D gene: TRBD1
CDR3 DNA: TGTGCCACCAGTAACCCCAGGGACAGGGCAGATGGCTACACCTTC
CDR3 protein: CATSNPRDRADGYTF

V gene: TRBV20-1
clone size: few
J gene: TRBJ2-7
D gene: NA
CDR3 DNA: TGCAGTGCGAGACGACATGTCTCCTACGAGCAGTACTTC
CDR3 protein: CSARRHVSYEQYF

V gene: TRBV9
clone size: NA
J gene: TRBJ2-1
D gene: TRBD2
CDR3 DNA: TGTGCCAGCAGCGTAGGGACTAGCAATGAGCAGTTCTTC
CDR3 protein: CASSVGTSNEQFF

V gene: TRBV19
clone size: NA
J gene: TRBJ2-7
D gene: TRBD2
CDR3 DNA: TGTGCCAGTAGTACCTCTAGCGGGAGCTACGAGCAGTACTTC
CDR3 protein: CASSTSSGSYEQYF

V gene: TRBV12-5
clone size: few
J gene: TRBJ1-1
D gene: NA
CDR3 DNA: TGTGCTAGTGGTACAGAGTTAAACACTGAAGCTTTCTTT
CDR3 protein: CASGTELNTEAFF

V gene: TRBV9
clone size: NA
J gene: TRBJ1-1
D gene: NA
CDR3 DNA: TGTGCCAGCAGCGTATATATGAACACTGAAGCTTTCTTT
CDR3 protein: CASSVYMNTEAFF

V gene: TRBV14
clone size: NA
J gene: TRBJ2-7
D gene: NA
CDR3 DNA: TGTGCCAGCAGCCAAGAGCCTAGTGTCTCCTACGAGCAGTACTTC
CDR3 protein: CASSQEPSVSYEQYF

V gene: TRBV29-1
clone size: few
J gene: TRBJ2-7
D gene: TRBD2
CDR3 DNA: TGCAGCGTTGTTCCTAGCGGTGACCGCGGATCCTACGAGCAGTACTTC
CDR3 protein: CSVVPSGDRGSYEQYF

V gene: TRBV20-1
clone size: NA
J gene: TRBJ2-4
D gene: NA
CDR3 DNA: TGCAGTGCTAGAAGTGGGGACAAAAACATTCAGTACTTC
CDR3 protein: CSARSGDKNIQYF

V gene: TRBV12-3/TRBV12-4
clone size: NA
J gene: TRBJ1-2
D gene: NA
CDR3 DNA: TGTGCCAGCAGTTTTTTAGGAGACTATGGCTACACCTTC
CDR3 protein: CASSFLGDYGYTF

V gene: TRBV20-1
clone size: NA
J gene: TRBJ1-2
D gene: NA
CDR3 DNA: TGCAGTGCTAGAGATGAAACTTTCTATGGCTACACCTTC
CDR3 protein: CSARDETFYGYTF

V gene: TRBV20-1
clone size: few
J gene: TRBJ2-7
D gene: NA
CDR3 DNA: TGCAGTGCTAGCTCTAGCTCCTACGAGCAGTACTTC
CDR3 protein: CSASSSSYEQYF

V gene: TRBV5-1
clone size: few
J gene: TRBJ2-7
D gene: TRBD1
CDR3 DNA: TGCGCCAGCAGAATTACAGGGACAGCCCCCCACGAGCAGTACTTC
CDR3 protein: CASRITGTAPHEQYF

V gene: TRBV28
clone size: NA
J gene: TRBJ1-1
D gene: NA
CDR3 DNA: TGTGCCAGCAGTTTCCCCAGGGCCCTTATGAACACTGAAGCTTTCTTT
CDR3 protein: CASSFPRALMNTEAFF

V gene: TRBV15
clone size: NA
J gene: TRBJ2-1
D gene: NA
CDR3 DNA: TGTGCCACCAGCAGAGATATCTTCCCGGGAGTGAATGAGCAGTTCTTC
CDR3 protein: CATSRDIFPGVNEQFF

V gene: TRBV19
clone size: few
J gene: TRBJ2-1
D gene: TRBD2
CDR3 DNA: TGTGCCAGTAGTGTACTAGCGGGAAAAAATGAGCAGTTCTTC
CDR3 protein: CASSVLAGKNEQFF

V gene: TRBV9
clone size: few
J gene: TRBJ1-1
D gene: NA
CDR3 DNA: TGTGCCAGCAGCGCGGCCTCGGGGAACACTGAAGCTTTCTTT
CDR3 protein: CASSAASGNTEAFF

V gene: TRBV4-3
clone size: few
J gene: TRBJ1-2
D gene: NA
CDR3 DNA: TGCGCCAGCAGCCAAGAGGTCGTATCTTATGGCTACACCTTC
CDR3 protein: CASSQEVVSYGYTF

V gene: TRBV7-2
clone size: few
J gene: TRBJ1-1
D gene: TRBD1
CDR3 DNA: TGTGCCAGCAGCCGACAGGGGAGTCCAACTGAAGCTTTCTTT
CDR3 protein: CASSRQGSPTEAFF